This T cell receptor beta chain comes out of a study of blood T cell repertoires in COVID-19. Study details: Samples taken during acute and convalescent COVID-19 were collected in the United States, Italy and Spain. Sources were T cells, B-cell-depleted T cells, or PBMCs; the material itself was cDNA or gDNA.

This clone came up once. In the original processing: Researchers report that nucleated cell counts were estimated from reference gene primer amplification. Generated by immunoSEQ multiplex PCR, the TCRdb table keeps only in-frame clones and is missing some. V and J calls and clone size come straight from that table; D and trimming were deduced from the DNA. This sample has about 180,000 clones, with about 85% found just once. Trimming left V 4 bases short and J 8 bases short, with 9 bases between. Germline CDR1 SGHTS, CDR2 YDEGEE. The length of the CDR3 is 11 residues. The sample comprised peripheral blood. This TCR was recovered from a woman aged 80 or over with acute or convalescent COVID-19. The rearrangement uses TRBV5-8 and TRBJ1-1; D not resolved. CDR3 DNA sequence: TGTGCCAGCAGCCGGGTGATCGAAGCTTTCTTT. Its translation is CASSRVIEAFF.